This TCR beta chain came from a study of blood T cell repertoires in COVID-19. About the research overall: Whether acute or convalescent, the COVID-19 samples came from the United States, Italy and Spain. Sample material is recorded as cDNA or gDNA derived from T cells, B-cell-depleted T cells, or PBMCs.

V dropped 2 bases and J dropped 7 bases, with 12 bases sitting between them. Per the germline V gene, CDR1 is KGHSH and CDR2 is LQKENI. The CDR3 is 13 residues long. Original handling: From reference gene primer amplification, estimates of nucleated cell counts were derived. Repertoires were generated with immunoSEQ multiplex PCR, while TCRdb's copy carries only in-frame clones and drops some. From that table come the V and J calls and clone size; the DNA was used to work out D and trimming. The table has about 300,000 clones, about 83% seen once. The sequencing sample was made of peripheral blood. The J gene is TRBJ2-7, the V gene TRBV18; D gene unclear. The TCR was taken from a woman aged 45-59 years with acute or convalescent COVID-19. The DNA for the CDR3 is TGTGCCAGCTCACCAAGCCCCACGTCTGAGCAGTACTTC. Its protein is CASSPSPTSEQYF.